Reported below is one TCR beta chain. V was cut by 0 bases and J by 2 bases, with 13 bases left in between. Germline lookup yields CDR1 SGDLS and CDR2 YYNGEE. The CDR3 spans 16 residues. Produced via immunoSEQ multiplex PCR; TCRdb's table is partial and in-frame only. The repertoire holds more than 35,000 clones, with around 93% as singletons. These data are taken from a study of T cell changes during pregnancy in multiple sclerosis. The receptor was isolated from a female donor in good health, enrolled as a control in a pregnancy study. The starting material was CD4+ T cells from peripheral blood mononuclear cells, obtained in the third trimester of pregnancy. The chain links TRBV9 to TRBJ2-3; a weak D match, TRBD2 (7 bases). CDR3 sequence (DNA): TGTGCCAGCAGCGTAGGGGGCGGGGGCTTCACAGATACGCAGTATTTT. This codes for CASSVGGGGFTDTQYF.